This TCR beta chain was sequenced for a study of CD8 T cells in ankylosing spondylitis (dated by TCRdb to 2016 to 2017). A note on the overall study: The study set out to find disease-linked TCR variants by profiling T cell receptor beta repertoires in ankylosing spondylitis patients and healthy donors. The full study cohort comprised about 25 ankylosing spondylitis patients and 85 to 120 healthy donors. Peripheral blood samples were taken, and synovial fluid was additionally collected from ankylosing spondylitis patients.

The CDR3 goes from the cysteine to the phenylalanine over 15 residues. Only the CDR3 region is kept as DNA, spanning 45 bases read in frame from base 1. Looking up the germline V gene (reference sequence) yields CDR1 LGHDT and CDR2 YNNKEL. Ends trimmed: V by 0 bases, J by 7 bases; bases unmatched to a gene: 4. On the study overall, not on this receptor specifically: A TCR beta motif of several highly homologous amino acid variants appeared characteristic of blood from ankylosing spondylitis patients. Some of the motif variants had been reported before in the synovial fluid and blood of reactive arthritis patients, a finding that suggests common disease-initiation mechanisms. Significant enrichment of the disease-linked clones was reported in matched synovial fluid samples from ankylosing spondylitis patients. The disease-linked clones had a CD8+ phenotype and were found at relatively low frequencies in peripheral blood.

A few counts support this clonotype. Its antigen is currently not known. The input lacks base qualities; no much larger clone sits a single base away. Sequencing was carried out with an Illumina HiSeq 2500. Quantitative 5'-RACE with molecular barcodes was used to prepare TCR beta libraries. The authors' analysis ran thus. A new computational method, built on a probabilistic model of VDJ rearrangement, was used to identify disease-linked TCR variants. TCRdb took the public reads, trimmed them with fastp at Q25, ran MiXCR for clone calling and kept in-frame beta chains. Rows are combined by CDR3 protein, so each entry shows the most common genes and DNA. The V and J calls here are based on TCRdb, not the publication. The table for this sample lists fewer than 500,000 distinct CDR3 sequences; about 24% of them were counted only once. The ten largest account for roughly 1% of the sample.

This TCR was sampled from a male donor with ankylosing spondylitis. What was sequenced was blood, either unsorted or a sorted T cell fraction (not recorded which). The chain joins TRBV3-1 to TRBJ2-1, and 9 bases in between align with TRBD1. The nucleotide sequence is given as TGTGCCAGCAGCCAAGAGGGACAGGGTGTAAATGAGCAGTTCTTC. Protein translation: CASSQEGQGVNEQFF.